The text below deals with one TCR beta chain. The specificity of this receptor is unknown. Base-call qualities are not available, and no considerably larger clone is one nucleotide away. This sample is drawn from a study of post-analysis software for immune sequencing data (dated by TCRdb to the mid-2010s). With regard to the full study: Recorded disease courses included relapsing-remitting, secondary progressive and progressive-relapsing multiple sclerosis, with some patients lacking subtype annotation. A subset of samples was prepared in parallel using single-end sample barcoding, then pooled and co-amplified after Illumina adapter ligation. The multiple sclerosis patient repertoires were compared with more than 10 previously published healthy control repertoires from donors aged 6 to 25 years.

What this sample's time point label stands for: second blood draw from one MS patient after hematopoietic stem cell transplantation. TCR beta repertoires were profiled from peripheral blood of 10 to 15 young patients with multiple sclerosis to demonstrate the VDJtools post-analysis software. The multiple sclerosis patients were children and adolescents ranging in age from roughly 6 to 15 years. What the work shows at the level of the full study, not this receptor alone: Normalized Chao1 diversity was significantly lower in multiple sclerosis patients than controls, suggesting substantial peripheral T-cell clonal expansion. When samples were clustered directly using the F measure, samples prepared in the same batch co-clustered strongly, which prompted a batch-effect correction. The multiple sclerosis patient group was slightly younger than the control group. Patients showed significantly higher frequencies than controls for about five TRBV segments, among them TRBV5-6, TRBV5-1 and TRBV20-1.

Library prep was done by PCR. Sequencing used an Illumina HiSeq 2500. To reduce PCR and sequencing biases, unique molecular identifiers were incorporated into the TCR beta cDNA libraries. Per 1 to 10 million input T cells, approximately 500,000 cDNA molecules were obtained, such that each molecule approximated one T cell. The patient libraries were prepared and sequenced using the same protocol as the earlier healthy control dataset. Within a given batch, samples were prepared together, multiplexed and sequenced on the same HiSeq lane. Per the authors' processing: Raw barcoded reads were processed with MIGEC, and single-read molecular identifier groups were discarded before consensus assembly and CDR3 extraction. VDJtools was used for post-analysis of the clonotype tables, with diversity normalized by down-sampling every dataset to the smallest sample size. In repertoire overlap clustering, CDR3 amino acid sequences, but not nucleotide sequences, were matched to correct batch-related cross-sample contamination. Starting from the raw public reads, TCRdb applied fastp trimming at Q25, assembled clones with MiXCR and retained in-frame beta chains. All rows with the same CDR3 protein become a single entry with the most common DNA and genes. None of the V and J calls come from the authors' own analysis; TCRdb made them. The sample has 150,000 to 200,000 distinct CDR3 sequences on record, roughly 34% of them singletons. The ten most abundant clones make up 25% to 35% of the sample.

V loses 1 base, J loses 8 bases, and the germline ends lie 9 bases apart. The CDR3 spans 13 residues, from the cysteine through the phenylalanine. Left in the record is the CDR3 DNA by itself, 39 bases read in frame from the first base. According to the germline V gene, CDR1 reads MGHRA and CDR2 reads YSYEKL. The source was blood, collected after autologous hematopoietic stem cell transplantation. The rearranged chain carries TRBV4-1 and TRBJ2-1; TRBD2 is a possible D gene, resting on 6 matching bases. The sequence was collected from a girl between 10 and 17 years old with multiple sclerosis. Donor details come from another sample of the same person, matched by shared clones. The DNA reads TGCGCCAGCAGCCAAGCGGGGACTGATGAGCAGTTCTTC. Translated, it gives CASSQAGTDEQFF.